This T cell receptor beta chain was sequenced during a study of OX40 agonist ivuxolimab in advanced cancers. Notes on the study in general: Dose levels from 0.1 to 3.0 mg/kg saw CD4+ and CD8+ blood T cells expand clonally by week 6. In general, CD8+ T cells held more expanded clones than CD4+ did, on average.

TCRdb's copy holds only in-frame clones and misses some; the assay was immunoSEQ multiplex PCR. The table includes some 62,000 clones, roughly 90% detected once. In the case of this clone: Its antigen is as yet unknown.

V gave up 0 bases and J gave up 7 bases, with 14 bases separating them. Germline V CDR1 and CDR2: SGHRS, YFSETQ. The CDR3 is 15 residues long. The chain has TRBV5-1 and TRBJ2-1, with D possibly TRBD1 on 6 matching bases. The source material was CD4+ or CD8+ T cells sorted from blood, sampled in a trial of the OX40 agonist ivuxolimab. This receptor was obtained from an adult with an advanced solid tumor such as melanoma, head and neck, liver or kidney cancer. The CDR3 bases are TGCGCCAGCAGCTTGGTTGGGAAGGGGGTTAATGAGCAGTTCTTC. Protein product: CASSLVGKGVNEQFF.